These 19 T cell receptor beta chains were sequenced from one sample in a study of blood T cell repertoires in COVID-19 (dated by TCRdb to the early 2020s). Library preparation was by the immunoSEQ multiplex PCR assay. TCRdb's version of the immuneACCESS table is confined to in-frame rearrangements and falls short of the full clone set. An unresolved V gene accounts for under half of the shortfall where checked; the remainder is of unknown origin. The sample contains some 210,000 clones, 82% of them found a single time. Jointly, the top ten make up approximately 12% of the sample. Specimen: peripheral blood. Receptor source: a middle-aged woman with acute or convalescent COVID-19.

V usage is TRBV28 and J usage is TRBJ2-1; D might be TRBD2 (6 bases). Germline-derived CDR1 and CDR2 are MDHEN and SYDVKM. The V end was cut by 7 bases, the J end by 7 bases, with 17 bases between. The CDR3 totals 14 residues. The CDR3 nucleotides read TGTGCCAGCAATGACGGGAGAAGGGTGAATGAGCAGTTCTTC. As protein: CASNDGRRVNEQFF.

The DNA of the CDR3 is TGTGCCAGCAAGGGACAGGGGGCTACAGGGGAGCTGTTTTTT. It translates to CASKGQGATGELFF. The gene calls are TRBV2 and TRBJ2-2; 12 bases agree with TRBD1. The CDR3 has 14 amino acids. Trimming removed 7 bases from V and 8 bases from J; junction bases left unmatched: 5. In germline, CDR1 is SNHLY, CDR2 FYNNEI.

This clone has a handful of counts. The rearrangement uses TRBV19 and TRBJ2-3; D is possibly TRBD2 (6 bases). The CDR3 spans 16 residues. Trimming took off 1 base at V and 1 base at J, with 12 bases between the two ends. Germline V gene lookup returns CDR1 LNHDA and CDR2 SQIVND (reference sequence). CDR3: CASSIVRGTGTDTQYF. CDR3 in DNA: TGTGCCAGTAGTATAGTTCGGGGGACGGGCACAGATACGCAGTATTTT.

This clone was recorded only once. The chain links TRBV5-1 to TRBJ2-1, with 10 bases identical to TRBD1. Germline trimming cut 2 bases from V and 3 bases from J; bases unmatched to any gene: 8. Germline values: CDR1 SGHRS, CDR2 YFSETQ. CDR3 length: 17 amino acids. The CDR3 spells CASSFLAGTGDYNEQFF. The DNA for the CDR3 is TGCGCCAGCAGCTTCCTTGCCGGGACAGGGGACTACAATGAGCAGTTCTTC.

The J gene is TRBJ1-3, the V gene TRBV6-6, with D maybe TRBD1 (6 bases). CDR3 length: 15 residues. CDR1 and CDR2 from the germline V gene are MNHNY and SVGAGI (reference sequence). With 6 bases removed from V and 0 bases from J, the gap between germline ends came to 12 bases. The CDR3 loop reads CASSLDRSSGNTIYF. The CDR3 DNA reads as TGTGCCAGCAGCCTTGACAGGAGCTCTGGAAACACCATATATTTT.

The genes are TRBV7-9 and TRBJ2-1, with 8 positions matching TRBD1. Germline lookup yields CDR1 SEHNR and CDR2 FQNEAQ (reference sequence). The V gene end was trimmed by 4 bases and the J gene end by 9 bases; junction bases not matched to a gene: 5. The CDR3 runs 13 residues. The CDR3 protein is CASSSYDRGEQFF. Here the CDR3 DNA reads TGTGCCAGCAGCTCCTACGACAGGGGTGAGCAGTTCTTC.

The chain is built from TRBV5-6 and TRBJ2-7, with D possibly matching TRBD2 (6 bases). The CDR3 totals 14 residues. V gave up 4 bases and J gave up 2 bases, with 13 bases separating them. CDR1 and CDR2 from the germline V gene are SGHDT and YYEEEE. The CDR3 nucleotides read TGTGCCAGCAGCGGGAGGACTGTCACCTACGAGCAGTACTTC. Its protein product is CASSGRTVTYEQYF.

This clone was seen only once. The CDR3: CASSLSGTPNTEAFF. CDR3 coding DNA: TGTGCCAGCAGCTTGTCCGGGACACCGAACACTGAAGCTTTCTTT. The chain carries TRBV7-6 and TRBJ1-1; a weak D match, TRBD1 (6 bases). CDR1 and CDR2 from the germline V gene are SGHVS and FNYEAQ. This CDR3 has 15 residues. Trimming took off 3 bases at V and 1 base at J, with 12 bases between the two ends.

J is TRBJ1-1 and V is TRBV18; TRBD1 might be the D (5 bases). The ends were cut back, 6 bases at V and 11 bases at J, with 22 bases in the middle. This CDR3 has 14 residues. The germline V gene encodes CDR1 KGHSH and CDR2 LQKENI. The CDR3 here is CASSLQSGRDLAFF. The CDR3 bases are TGTGCCAGCTCCCTACAATCAGGGCGCGATTTGGCTTTCTTT.

The CDR3 spells CASSLAGLSLLEQYF. CDR3 in DNA: TGTGCCAGCAGCTTAGCGGGACTAAGCCTTCTGGAGCAGTACTTC. The V call is TRBV7-9, the J call TRBJ2-7, with TRBD2 matching 7 bases. With 0 bases clipped from V and 7 bases from J, the junction kept 9 bases outside the gene matches. CDR3 size: 15 residues. Germline assignment: CDR1 SEHNR and CDR2 FQNEAQ (reference sequence).

The V and J genes are TRBV21-1 and TRBJ1-5; the table's D call TRBD1 went unverified against the DNA. TRBV21-1 is reported as a pseudogene. The CDR3 extends over 17 amino acids. The CDR3 loop reads CASSKLRTGHFVWPQHF. CDR3 nucleotide sequence: TGTGCCAGCAGCAAACTTCGGACAGGGCACTTCGTTTGGCCCCAGCATTTT.

This clone was seen a single time. The V and J genes are TRBV12-5 and TRBJ1-5; D is uncertain. Germline V gene sequence: CDR1 LGHNT, CDR2 FRNRAP. The germline V and J ends were trimmed by 1 base and 5 bases, with 27 bases remaining between them. The CDR3 length is 20 residues. The CDR3 is CASGLDHSGLPWDLDQPQHF. The CDR3, as DNA: TGTGCTAGTGGTTTGGACCATTCAGGACTTCCGTGGGATTTAGATCAGCCCCAGCATTTT.

The DNA for the CDR3 is TGCGCCAGCAGCCAAGACCGGGGGACCTACGAGCAGTACTTC. This encodes CASSQDRGTYEQYF. This chain connects TRBV4-1 to TRBJ2-7; possibly TRBD2 for D (6 bases). The V end was cut by 0 bases, the J end by 2 bases, with 8 bases between. CDR3 length equals 14 residues. Looked up from germline, CDR1 is MGHRA and CDR2 is YSYEKL.

The rearrangement links TRBV27 to TRBJ2-5, with D unresolved. V dropped 3 bases and J dropped 6 bases, with 11 bases sitting between them. The CDR3 loop spans 13 amino acids. Per germline, CDR1 MNHEY and CDR2 SMNVEV (reference sequence). CDR3 region: CASSFGALKTQYF. The CDR3 region has the DNA TGTGCCAGCAGTTTTGGAGCGCTTAAGACCCAGTACTTC.

The genes are TRBV6-5 and TRBJ1-2; TRBD1 agrees at 11 bases. In germline, CDR1 is MNHEY, CDR2 SVGAGI. CDR3 length equals 13 residues. Germline trimming cut 6 bases from V and 10 bases from J; bases unmatched to any gene: 7. CDR3 residues: CASSNPGQGVYTF. The CDR3 DNA is TGTGCCAGCAGCAACCCGGGACAGGGGGTCTACACCTTC.

A note on this clone: Other DNA sequences of this sample code for an identical CDR3. The rearrangement links TRBV5-1 to TRBJ1-2, with TRBD1 matching over 10 bases. Trimming cost V 3 bases and J 2 bases; bases outside gene matches: 1. This CDR3 is built from 14 residues. CDR1 is SGHRS, CDR2 YFSETQ, per germline. The CDR3 is CASSSGQGNYGYTF. The CDR3 DNA sequence: TGCGCCAGCAGCTCGGGACAGGGGAACTATGGCTACACCTTC.

With regard to this clone: This may be a read error: a much more frequent sequence differs by one nucleotide. The chain links TRBV2 to TRBJ2-7; 7 bases line up with TRBD1. CDR3 length: 12 amino acids. Germline V gives CDR1 SNHLY, CDR2 FYNNEI. V was pared by 6 bases and J by 3 bases, with 2 bases of the junction left unmatched. The CDR3 is CASRDRLYEQYF. Written as DNA, the CDR3 is TGTGCCAGCAGGGACAGGCTCTACGAGCAGTACTTC.

This chain connects TRBV19 to TRBJ2-5, with 7 bases matching TRBD2. The germline V gene has CDR1 LNHDA and CDR2 SQIVND (reference sequence). Unmatched junction bases numbered 12, after V lost 6 bases and J lost 5 bases. The CDR3 consists of 15 residues. The CDR3 region has the DNA TGTGCCAGTAGCCCCGGGGGGACGGTTCGTGAGACCCAGTACTTC. It specifies CASSPGGTVRETQYF.

This clone was seen more than once but under ten times. The chain couples TRBV18 to TRBJ1-5; TRBD1 is a possible D gene (6 bases). The V and J ends lost 3 bases and 4 bases respectively, with 16 bases between them. Looked up from germline, CDR1 is KGHSH and CDR2 is LQKENI. CDR3 length: 16 residues. The chain's CDR3 is CASSPLAGASNQPQHF. The CDR3 region has the DNA TGTGCCAGCTCACCCCTCGCAGGGGCAAGTAATCAGCCCCAGCATTTT.